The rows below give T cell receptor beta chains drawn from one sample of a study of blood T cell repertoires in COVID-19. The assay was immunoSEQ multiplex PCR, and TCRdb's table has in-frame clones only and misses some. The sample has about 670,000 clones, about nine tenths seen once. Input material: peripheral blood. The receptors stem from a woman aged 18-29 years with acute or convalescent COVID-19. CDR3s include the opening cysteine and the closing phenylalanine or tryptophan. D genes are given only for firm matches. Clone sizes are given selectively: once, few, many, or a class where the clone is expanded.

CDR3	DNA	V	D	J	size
CASSYQRYTEAFF	TGTGCCAGCAGCTACCAGCGTTACACTGAAGCTTTCTTT	TRBV7-2	NA	TRBJ1-1	NA
CASSFSGGGADTQYF	TGTGCCAGCAGCTTTAGCGGGGGAGGAGCAGATACGCAGTATTTT	TRBV7-3	TRBD2	TRBJ2-3	NA
CASSAGYIKNIQYF	TGCGCCAGCAGCGCCGGTTATATCAAAAACATTCAGTACTTC	TRBV5-1	NA	TRBJ2-4	NA
CASSLTTGTNYGYTF	TGTGCCAGTAGTCTTACTACCGGGACAAACTATGGCTACACCTTC	TRBV19	NA	TRBJ1-2	once
CASSAWGGYNEQFF	TGTGCCAGTAGTGCTTGGGGGGGATACAATGAGCAGTTCTTC	TRBV19	TRBD2	TRBJ2-1	few
CASSLAVLAGGFLNNEQFF	TGTGCCAGCAGCTTGGCCGTCCTAGCGGGGGGTTTCCTTAACAATGAGCAGTTCTTC	TRBV5-6	TRBD2	TRBJ2-1	few
CASSLLGGTILGYTF	TGTGCCAGCAGTTTACTCGGGGGGACCATTTTAGGCTACACCTTC	TRBV27	NA	TRBJ1-2	NA
CASSPGTANNQPQHF	TGTGCCAGCAGCCCCGGGACAGCAAATAATCAGCCCCAGCATTTT	TRBV6-5	TRBD1	TRBJ1-5	NA
CASSQDWRRAAETQYF	TGTGCCAGCAGCCAAGATTGGAGGAGGGCGGCGGAGACCCAGTACTTC	TRBV4-2	NA	TRBJ2-5	NA
CASSAGGTDTQYF	TGTGCCAGCAGCGCAGGGGGCACAGATACGCAGTATTTT	TRBV9	NA	TRBJ2-3	NA
CAISYTGGRGFSYEQYF	TGTGCCATCAGCTACACAGGGGGGAGAGGGTTCTCCTACGAGCAGTACTTC	TRBV10-3	TRBD1	TRBJ2-7	NA
CASSLGPMGYTF	TGTGCCAGCAGCTTGGGGCCAATGGGCTACACCTTC	TRBV5-4	NA	TRBJ1-2	NA
CASSEPGGSREKLFF	TGTGCCAGCAGTGAACCAGGGGGCTCACGTGAAAAACTGTTTTTT	TRBV25-1	TRBD1	TRBJ1-4	NA
CASSHVPDRGRVIGYTF	TGCGCCAGCAGCCACGTACCCGACAGGGGGCGCGTAATTGGCTACACCTTC	TRBV4-1	TRBD1	TRBJ1-2	NA
CAISGQGINQPQHF	TGTGCCATCAGTGGACAGGGTATTAATCAGCCCCAGCATTTT	TRBV10-3	TRBD1	TRBJ1-5	NA